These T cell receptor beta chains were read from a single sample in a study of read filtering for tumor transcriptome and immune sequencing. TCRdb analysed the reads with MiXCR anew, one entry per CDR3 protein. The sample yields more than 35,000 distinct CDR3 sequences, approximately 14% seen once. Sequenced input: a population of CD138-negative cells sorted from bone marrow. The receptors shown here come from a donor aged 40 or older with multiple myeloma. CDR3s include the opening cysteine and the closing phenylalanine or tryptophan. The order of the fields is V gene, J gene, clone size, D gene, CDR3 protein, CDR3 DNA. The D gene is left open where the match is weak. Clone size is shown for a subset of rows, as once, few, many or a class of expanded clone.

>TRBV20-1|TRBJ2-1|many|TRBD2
CSASDLAGGTYNEQFF
TGCAGTGCTAGCGACCTAGCGGGGGGGACTTACAATGAGCAGTTCTTC
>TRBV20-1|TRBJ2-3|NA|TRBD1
CSARRGGSVTDTQYF
TGCAGTGCTAGGAGAGGGGGCTCTGTCACAGATACGCAGTATTTT
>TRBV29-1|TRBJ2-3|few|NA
CSVAPGNTDTQYF
TGCAGCGTTGCTCCCGGAAACACAGATACGCAGTATTTT
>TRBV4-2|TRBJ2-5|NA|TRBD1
CASSQGDRDSRETQYF
TGTGCCAGCAGCCAAGGGGACCGGGACAGCCGGGAGACCCAGTACTTC
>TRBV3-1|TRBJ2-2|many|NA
CASSPAGDIRHGELFF
TGTGCCAGCAGCCCAGCGGGCGACATCCGGCACGGGGAGCTGTTTTTT
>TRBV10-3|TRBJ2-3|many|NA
CAISGGRTDTQYF
TGTGCCATCAGCGGGGGGCGGACAGATACGCAGTATTTT
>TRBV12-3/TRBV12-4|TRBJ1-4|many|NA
CASGSQGEGVEKRFF
TGTGCCAGCGGCTCCCAGGGAGAGGGTGTAGAAAAACGGTTTTTT
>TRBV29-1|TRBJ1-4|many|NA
CSVIEAGKLFF
TGCAGCGTTATAGAGGCTGGCAAACTGTTTTTT
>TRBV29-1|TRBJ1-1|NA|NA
CSVEAWHTEAFF
TGCAGCGTCGAGGCATGGCACACTGAGGCTTTCTTT
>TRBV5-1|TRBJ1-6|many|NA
CASSFAPGPIQPLHF
TGCGCCAGCAGCTTCGCTCCAGGGCCAATTCAACCCCTCCACTTT
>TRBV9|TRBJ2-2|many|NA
CASSVLERMNTGELFF
TGTGCCAGCAGCGTTTTAGAGCGGATGAACACCGGGGAGCTGTTTTTT
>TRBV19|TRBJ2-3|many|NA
CASNAVSTDTQYF
TGTGCCAGTAACGCAGTTAGCACAGATACGCAGTATTTT
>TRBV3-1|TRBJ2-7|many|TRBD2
CASSPGTSGGLSYEQYF
TGTGCCAGCAGCCCCGGGACTAGCGGGGGACTTTCCTACGAGCAGTACTTC